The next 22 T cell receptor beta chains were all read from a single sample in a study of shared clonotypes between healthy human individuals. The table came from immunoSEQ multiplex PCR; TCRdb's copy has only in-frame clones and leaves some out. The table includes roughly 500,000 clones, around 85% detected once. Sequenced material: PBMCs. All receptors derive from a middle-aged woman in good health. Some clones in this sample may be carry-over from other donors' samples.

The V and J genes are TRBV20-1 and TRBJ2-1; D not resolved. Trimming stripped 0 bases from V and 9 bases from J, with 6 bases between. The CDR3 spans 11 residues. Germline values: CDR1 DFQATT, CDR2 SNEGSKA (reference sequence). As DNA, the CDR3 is TGCAGTGCTAGAGATGGCAGTGAGCAGTTCTTC. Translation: CSARDGSEQFF.

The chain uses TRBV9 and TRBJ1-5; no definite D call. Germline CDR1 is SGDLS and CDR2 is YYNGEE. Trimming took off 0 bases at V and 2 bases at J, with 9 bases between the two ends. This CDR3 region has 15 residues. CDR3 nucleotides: TGTGCCAGCAGCGTAGAGGATGGCGGCAATCAGCCCCAGCATTTT. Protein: CASSVEDGGNQPQHF. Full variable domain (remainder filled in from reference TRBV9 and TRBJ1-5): DSGVTQTPKHLITATGQRVTLRCSPRSGDLSVYWYQQSLDQGLQFLIQYYNGEERAKGNILERFSAQQFPDLHSELNLSSLELGDSALYFCASSVEDGGNQPQHFGDGTRLSIL.

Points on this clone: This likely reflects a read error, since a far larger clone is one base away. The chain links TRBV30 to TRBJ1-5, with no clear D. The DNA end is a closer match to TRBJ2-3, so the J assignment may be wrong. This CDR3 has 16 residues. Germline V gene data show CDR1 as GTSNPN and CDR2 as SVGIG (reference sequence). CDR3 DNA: TGTGCCTGGAGTGTACAGTCCGGTACCTACAATCAGCCCCAGTATTTT. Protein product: CAWSVQSGTYNQPQYF.

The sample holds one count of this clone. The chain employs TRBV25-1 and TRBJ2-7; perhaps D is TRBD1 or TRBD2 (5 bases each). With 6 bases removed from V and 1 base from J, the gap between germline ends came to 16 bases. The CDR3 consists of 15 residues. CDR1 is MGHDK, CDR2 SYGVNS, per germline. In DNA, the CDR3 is TGTGCCAGCAGACCCACGGGAAGGGGATCCTACGAGCAGTACTTC. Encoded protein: CASRPTGRGSYEQYF.

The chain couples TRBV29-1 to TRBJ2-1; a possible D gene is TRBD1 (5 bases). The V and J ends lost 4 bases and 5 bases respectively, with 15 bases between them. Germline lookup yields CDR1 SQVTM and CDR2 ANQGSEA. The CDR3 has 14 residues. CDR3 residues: CSVGGHKVNNEQFF. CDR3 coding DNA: TGCAGCGTTGGGGGCCACAAGGTTAACAATGAGCAGTTCTTC.

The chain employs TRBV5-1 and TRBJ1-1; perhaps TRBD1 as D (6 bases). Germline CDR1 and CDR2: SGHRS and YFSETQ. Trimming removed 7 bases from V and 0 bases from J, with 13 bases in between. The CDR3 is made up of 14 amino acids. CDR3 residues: CASGSQGMNTEAFF. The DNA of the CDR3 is TGCGCCAGCGGGTCTCAGGGGATGAACACTGAAGCTTTCTTT.

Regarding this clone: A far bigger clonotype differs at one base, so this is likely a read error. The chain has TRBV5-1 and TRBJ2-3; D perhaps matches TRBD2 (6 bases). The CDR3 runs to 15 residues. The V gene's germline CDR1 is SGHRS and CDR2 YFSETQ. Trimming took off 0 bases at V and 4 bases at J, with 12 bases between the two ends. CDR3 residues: CASSLEWRESDTQYF. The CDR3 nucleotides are TGCGCCAGCAGCTTGGAGTGGCGGGAATCAGATACGCAGTATTTT. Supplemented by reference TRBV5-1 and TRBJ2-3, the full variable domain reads KAGVTQTPRYLIKTRGQQVTLSCSPISGHRSVSWYQQTPGQGLQFLFEYFSETQRNKGNFPGRFSGRQFSNSRSEMNVSTLELGDSALYLCASSLEWRESDTQYFGPGTRLTVL.

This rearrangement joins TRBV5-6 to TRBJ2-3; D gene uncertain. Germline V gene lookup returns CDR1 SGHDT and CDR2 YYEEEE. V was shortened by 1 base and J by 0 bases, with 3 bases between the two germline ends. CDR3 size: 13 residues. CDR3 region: CASSLRSTDTQYF. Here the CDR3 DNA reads TGTGCCAGCAGCTTGAGGAGCACAGATACGCAGTATTTT.

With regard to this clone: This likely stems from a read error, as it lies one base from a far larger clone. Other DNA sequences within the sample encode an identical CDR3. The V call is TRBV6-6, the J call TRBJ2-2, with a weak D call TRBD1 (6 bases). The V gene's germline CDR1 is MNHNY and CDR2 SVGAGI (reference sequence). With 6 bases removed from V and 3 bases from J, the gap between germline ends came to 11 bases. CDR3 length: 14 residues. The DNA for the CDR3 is TGTGCCAGCAGGTCAGGGGCGGACACCGGGGAGCTGTTTTTT. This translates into CASRSGADTGELFF.

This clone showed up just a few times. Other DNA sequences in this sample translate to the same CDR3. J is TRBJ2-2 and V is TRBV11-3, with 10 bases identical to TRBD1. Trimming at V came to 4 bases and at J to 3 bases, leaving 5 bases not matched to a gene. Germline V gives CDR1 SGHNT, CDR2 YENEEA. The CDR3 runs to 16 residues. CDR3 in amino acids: CASSSGQGVDTGELFF. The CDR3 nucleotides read TGTGCCAGCAGCTCAGGACAGGGGGTAGACACCGGGGAGCTGTTTTTT. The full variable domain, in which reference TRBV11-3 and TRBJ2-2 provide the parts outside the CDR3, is EAGVVQSPRYKIIEKKQPVAFWCNPISGHNTLYWYLQNLGQGPELLIRYENEEAVDDSQLPKDRFSAERLKGVDSTLKIQPAELGDSAVYLCASSSGQGVDTGELFFGEGSRLTVL.

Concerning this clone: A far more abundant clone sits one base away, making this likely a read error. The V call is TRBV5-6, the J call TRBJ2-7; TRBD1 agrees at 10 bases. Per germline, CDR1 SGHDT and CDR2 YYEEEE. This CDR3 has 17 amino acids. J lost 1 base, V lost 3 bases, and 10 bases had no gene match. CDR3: CASSSGSWTGGSYEQYF. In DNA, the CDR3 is TGTGCCAGCAGCTCGGGGTCCTGGACAGGGGGATCCTACGAGCAGTACTTC.

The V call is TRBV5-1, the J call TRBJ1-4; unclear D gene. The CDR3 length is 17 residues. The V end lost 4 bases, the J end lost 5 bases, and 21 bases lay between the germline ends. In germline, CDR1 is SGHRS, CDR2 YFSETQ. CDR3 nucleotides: TGCGCCAGCAGCCCGTCTCCGCCTTCGGTACCCAATGAAAAACTGTTTTTT. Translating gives CASSPSPPSVPNEKLFF. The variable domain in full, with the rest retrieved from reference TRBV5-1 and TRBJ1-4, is KAGVTQTPRYLIKTRGQQVTLSCSPISGHRSVSWYQQTPGQGLQFLFEYFSETQRNKGNFPGRFSGRQFSNSRSEMNVSTLELGDSALYLCASSPSPPSVPNEKLFFGSGTQLSVL.

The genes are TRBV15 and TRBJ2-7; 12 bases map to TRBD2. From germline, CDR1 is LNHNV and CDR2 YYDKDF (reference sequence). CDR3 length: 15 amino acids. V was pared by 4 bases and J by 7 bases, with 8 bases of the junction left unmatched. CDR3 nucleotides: TGTGCCACCAGCAAAGGACTAGCGGGGCTTTGGGAGCAGTACTTC. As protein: CATSKGLAGLWEQYF.

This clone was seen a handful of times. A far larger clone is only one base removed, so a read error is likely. The chain's CDR3 is CAGSEWQTYEQYF. DNA of the CDR3: TGTGCCGGCAGTGAATGGCAGACCTACGAGCAGTACTTC. J is TRBJ2-7 and V is TRBV6-1, with D uncertain. Germline CDR1 reads MNHNS; CDR2 reads SASEGT. This CDR3 is built from 13 residues.

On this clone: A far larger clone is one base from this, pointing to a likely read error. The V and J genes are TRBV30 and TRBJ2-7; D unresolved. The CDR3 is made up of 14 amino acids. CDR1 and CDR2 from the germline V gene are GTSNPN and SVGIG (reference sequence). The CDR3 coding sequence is TGTGCCTGGAGTGTAGCCCGAATCTCCTACGGGCAGTACTTC. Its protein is CAWSVARISYGQYF.

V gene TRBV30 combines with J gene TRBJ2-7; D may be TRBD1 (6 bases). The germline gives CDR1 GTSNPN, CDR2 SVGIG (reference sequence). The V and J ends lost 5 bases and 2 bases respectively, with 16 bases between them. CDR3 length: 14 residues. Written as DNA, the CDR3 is TGTGCCTGGGCTGGATGGACAGTACCCTACGAGCAGTACTTC. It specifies CAWAGWTVPYEQYF.

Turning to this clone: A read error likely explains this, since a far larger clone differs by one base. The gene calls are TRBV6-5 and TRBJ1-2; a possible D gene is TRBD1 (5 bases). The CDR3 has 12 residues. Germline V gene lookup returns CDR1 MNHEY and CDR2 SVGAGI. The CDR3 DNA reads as TGTGTCAGCAGCAGGGTTGGGGATGGCTACACCTTC. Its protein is CVSSRVGDGYTF.

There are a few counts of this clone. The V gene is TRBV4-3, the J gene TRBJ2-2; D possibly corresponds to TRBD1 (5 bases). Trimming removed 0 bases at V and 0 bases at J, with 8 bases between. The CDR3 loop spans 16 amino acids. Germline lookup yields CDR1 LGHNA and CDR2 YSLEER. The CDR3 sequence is CASSQEVQANTGELFF. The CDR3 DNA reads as TGCGCCAGCAGCCAAGAGGTACAGGCGAACACCGGGGAGCTGTTTTTT.

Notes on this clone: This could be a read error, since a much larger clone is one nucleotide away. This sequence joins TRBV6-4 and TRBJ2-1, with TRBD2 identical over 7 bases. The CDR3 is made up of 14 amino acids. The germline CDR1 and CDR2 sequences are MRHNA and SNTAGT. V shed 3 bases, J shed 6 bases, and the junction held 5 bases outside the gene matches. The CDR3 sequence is CASSEGWEGNEQFF. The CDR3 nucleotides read TGTGCCAGCAGTGAGGGGTGGGAGGGCAATGAGCAGTTCTTC.

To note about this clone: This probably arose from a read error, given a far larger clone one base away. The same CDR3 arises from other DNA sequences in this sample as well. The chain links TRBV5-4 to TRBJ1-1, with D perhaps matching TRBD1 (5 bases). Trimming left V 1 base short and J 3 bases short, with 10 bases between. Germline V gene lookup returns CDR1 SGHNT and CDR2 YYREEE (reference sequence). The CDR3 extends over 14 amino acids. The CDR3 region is CASSLSVGDTEAFF. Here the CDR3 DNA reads TGTGCCAGCAGCTTGTCGGTAGGGGACACTGAAGCTTTCTTT. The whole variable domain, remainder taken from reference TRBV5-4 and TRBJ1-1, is ETGVTQSPTHLIKTRGQQVTLRCSSQSGHNTVSWYQQALGQGPQFIFQYYREEENGRGNFPPRFSGLQFPNYSSELNVNALELDDSALYLCASSLSVGDTEAFFGQGTRLTVV.

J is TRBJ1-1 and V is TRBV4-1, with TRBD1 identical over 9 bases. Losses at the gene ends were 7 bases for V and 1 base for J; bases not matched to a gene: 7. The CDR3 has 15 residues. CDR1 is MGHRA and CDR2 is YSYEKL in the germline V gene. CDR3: CASTRDRGKNTEAFF. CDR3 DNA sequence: TGCGCCAGCACCCGCGACAGGGGGAAGAACACTGAAGCTTTCTTT.

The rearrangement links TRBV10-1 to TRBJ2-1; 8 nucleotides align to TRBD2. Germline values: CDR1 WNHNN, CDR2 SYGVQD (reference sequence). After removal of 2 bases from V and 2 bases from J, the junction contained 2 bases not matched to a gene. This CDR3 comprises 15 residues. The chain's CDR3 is CASSEAAGAYNEQFF. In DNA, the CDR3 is TGCGCCAGCAGTGAGGCAGCGGGGGCCTACAATGAGCAGTTCTTC.